These 21 T cell receptor beta chains were all obtained from the same sample, sequenced in a study of Ad26.COV2.S vaccination and SARS-CoV-2 variants. Assay: immunoSEQ multiplex PCR; the TCRdb copy retains only in-frame clones and omits some. Found here are about 250,000 clones, around 87% of them singletons; the top ten hold more than 2.5%. Treatment of the sample: 19 received Ad26.COV2.S at low or high dose, single or two shots; about five received placebo; per-sample allocation not given. Day 63 after the first injection of vaccine or placebo was the sampling time. The sequencing used peripheral blood, collected in a trial of Ad26.COV2.S vaccine versus placebo. These receptors all come from a person between 18 and 65 years old who received the Ad26.COV2.S COVID-19 vaccine or a placebo.

The chain uses TRBV5-6 and TRBJ2-1; D is undetermined. Germline V gene sequence: CDR1 SGHDT, CDR2 YYEEEE. V lost 0 bases, J lost 8 bases, and 15 bases lay in between. The CDR3 spans 15 residues. CDR3: CASSLAPTGPDEQFF. The CDR3 DNA follows: TGTGCCAGCAGCTTGGCCCCAACCGGCCCCGATGAGCAGTTCTTC.

This clone was recorded at least ten times. The genes are TRBV7-2 and TRBJ2-7; no clear D. V lost 5 bases and J 7 bases, leaving 12 bases between the germline ends. The CDR3 is made up of 12 amino acids. Germline V gene sequence: CDR1 SGHTA, CDR2 FQGNSA. Here the CDR3 DNA reads TGTGCCAGCAGCCTCGCAGCCGGTGAGCAGTACTTC. Encoded protein: CASSLAAGEQYF. Complete variable domain (other parts from reference TRBV7-2 and TRBJ2-7): GAGVSQSPSNKVTEKGKDVELRCDPISGHTALYWYRQSLGQGLEFLIYFQGNSAPDKSGLPSDRFSAERTGGSVSTLTIQRTQQEDSAVYLCASSLAAGEQYFGPGTRLTVT.

V and J are TRBV6-2 or TRBV6-3 and TRBJ2-7; 7 bases align to TRBD1. CDR1 is MNHEY and CDR2 is SVGEGT in the germline V gene. Trimming cost V 4 bases and J 3 bases; bases outside gene matches: 6. CDR3 size: 14 residues. In DNA, the CDR3 is TGTGCCAGCAGTTGGATCGACAGGGACTACGAGCAGTACTTC. Translating gives CASSWIDRDYEQYF.

This clone was detected once. The gene calls are TRBV5-1 and TRBJ2-1, with a tentative D call TRBD2 (5 bases). Germline CDR1 is SGHRS and CDR2 is YFSETQ. The CDR3 runs to 13 residues. V was cut by 0 bases and J by 6 bases, with 7 bases left in between. The CDR3 spells CASSLERVNEQFF. DNA for the CDR3: TGCGCCAGCAGCTTGGAGAGGGTCAATGAGCAGTTCTTC. Together with reference TRBV5-1 and TRBJ2-1, the CDR3 gives the full variable domain: KAGVTQTPRYLIKTRGQQVTLSCSPISGHRSVSWYQQTPGQGLQFLFEYFSETQRNKGNFPGRFSGRQFSNSRSEMNVSTLELGDSALYLCASSLERVNEQFFGPGTRLTVL.

The chain uses TRBV6-5 and TRBJ1-2; D remains ambiguous. This CDR3 is built from 10 residues. The V gene's germline CDR1 is MNHEY and CDR2 SVGAGI. Trimming took off 6 bases at V and 5 bases at J, with 4 bases between the two ends. CDR3 nucleotides: TGTGCCAGCAGCCTATATGGCTACACCTTC. Encoded protein: CASSLYGYTF.

The V gene is TRBV9, the J gene TRBJ2-1; D perhaps matches TRBD2 (5 bases). Germline loops: CDR1 SGDLS, CDR2 YYNGEE. This CDR3 has 15 residues. The V end was cut by 2 bases, the J end by 1 base, with 10 bases between. The DNA of the CDR3 is TGTGCCAGCAGCGTCTCGACGGGATCCTACAATGAGCAGTTCTTC. Translated: CASSVSTGSYNEQFF.

This clone was recorded a few times. This chain links TRBV18 with TRBJ2-7, with D uncertain. This CDR3 is 15 amino acids long. Trimming shortened V by 6 bases and J by 3 bases, and 18 bases separated the two germline ends. The V gene's germline CDR1 is KGHSH and CDR2 LQKENI. CDR3 sequence: CASSPGTGIHYEQYF. CDR3 bases: TGTGCCAGCTCCCCGGGTACTGGGATCCACTACGAGCAGTACTTC.

The chain employs TRBV7-9 and TRBJ2-7; D is possibly TRBD2 (6 bases). The ends were cut back, 4 bases at V and 7 bases at J, with 17 bases in the middle. CDR1 and CDR2 (germline): SEHNR, FQNEAQ (reference sequence). The CDR3 has 14 amino acids. CDR3 loop: CASSSPGGTREQYF. As DNA, the CDR3 is TGTGCCAGCAGCTCCCCCGGGGGAACAAGAGAGCAGTACTTC.

This chain joins TRBV18 and TRBJ1-4, with a tentative D call TRBD1 (5 bases). The CDR3 totals 17 residues. Trimming took 1 base from V and 4 from J, leaving 16 bases between them. Per germline, CDR1 KGHSH and CDR2 LQKENI. This chain's CDR3 is CASSPLAATDGNEKLFF. In DNA form, the CDR3 reads TGTGCCAGCTCACCACTGGCGGCGACAGACGGTAATGAAAAACTGTTTTTT. The full variable domain, in which reference TRBV18 and TRBJ1-4 provide the parts outside the CDR3, is NAGVMQNPRHLVRRRGQEARLRCSPMKGHSHVYWYRQLPEEGLKFMVYLQKENIIDESGMPKERFSAEFPKEGPSILRIQQVVRGDSAAYFCASSPLAATDGNEKLFFGSGTQLSVL.

The chain joins TRBV5-4 to TRBJ2-5; 8 bases match TRBD1. Germline CDR1 reads SGHNT; CDR2 reads YYREEE (reference sequence). The V and J ends lost 3 bases and 4 bases, in that order; junction bases with no gene match: 2. This CDR3 has 13 amino acids. The CDR3 coding sequence is TGTGCCAGCAGCTCGGACAGGGCAGAGACCCAGTACTTC. The encoded protein is CASSSDRAETQYF.

V and J are TRBV5-1 and TRBJ1-1; a possible D gene is TRBD1 (6 bases). V was clipped by 3 bases and J by 10 bases, with 16 bases between them. The V gene's germline CDR1 is SGHRS and CDR2 YFSETQ. CDR3 length: 13 amino acids. The DNA for the CDR3 is TGCGCCAGCAGCTCGCCGGACAGCCCCACAGCTTTCTTT. It translates to CASSSPDSPTAFF.

This chain links TRBV12-5 with TRBJ1-5; D is possibly TRBD1 (6 bases). V gave up 3 bases and J gave up 5 bases, with 17 bases separating them. The CDR3 has 16 amino acids. Germline lookup yields CDR1 LGHNT and CDR2 FRNRAP. CDR3 in DNA: TGTGCTAGTGGTTTTGATACCGACAGGCCCTATCAGCCCCAGCATTTT. This encodes CASGFDTDRPYQPQHF.

This clone was counted once. V and J are TRBV5-1 and TRBJ2-7; TRBD1 matches 7 bases. V trimming: 3 bases; J trimming: 2 bases; junction bases outside the gene matches: 8. Germline V gene data show CDR1 as SGHRS and CDR2 as YFSETQ. The CDR3 is 15 residues long. The CDR3 sequence is CASSSRGQDPYEQYF. DNA for the CDR3: TGCGCCAGCAGCTCACGAGGACAGGACCCCTACGAGCAGTACTTC.

V usage is TRBV12-3 or TRBV12-4 and J usage is TRBJ2-7; unclear D gene. The CDR3 is 12 residues long. V was shortened by 1 base and J by 6 bases, with 7 bases between the two germline ends. The CDR3 region has the DNA TGTGCCAGCAGTTTAGGTCACCTCGAGCAGTACTTC. Translated, it gives CASSLGHLEQYF.

This chain joins TRBV6-2 or TRBV6-3 and TRBJ2-2, with D unresolved. Per the germline V gene, CDR1 is MNHEY and CDR2 is SVGEGT. The length of the CDR3 is 16 residues. V lost 5 bases, J lost 0 bases, and 13 bases lay in between. The DNA of the CDR3 is TGTGCCAGCAGTCCCATCTCACTCGCGAACACCGGGGAGCTGTTTTTT. It is translated as CASSPISLANTGELFF.

A few counts support this clone. The chain employs TRBV7-9 and TRBJ2-1; the D gene is possibly TRBD1 (6 bases). The CDR3 totals 15 residues. The V and J ends lost 5 bases and 6 bases respectively, with 17 bases between them. Per the germline V gene, CDR1 is SEHNR and CDR2 is FQNEAQ (reference sequence). CDR3 in DNA: TGTGCCAGCAGCGGAACAGGGTCCTTGGGCAATGAGCAGTTCTTC. Its translation: CASSGTGSLGNEQFF. The whole variable domain, remainder taken from reference TRBV7-9 and TRBJ2-1, is DTGVSQNPRHKITKRGQNVTFRCDPISEHNRLYWYRQTLGQGPEFLTYFQNEAQLEKSRLLSDRFSAERPKGSFSTLEIQRTEQGDSAMYLCASSGTGSLGNEQFFGPGTRLTVL.

This sequence joins TRBV3-1 (or the pseudogene TRBV3-2) and TRBJ2-5; TRBD1 matches at 8 bases. The germline V gene encodes CDR1 LGHDT and CDR2 YNNKEL (reference sequence). The J segment lost 5 bases and the V segment lost 2 bases, leaving 7 bases of the junction unmatched. The CDR3 covers 15 residues. CDR3 bases: TGTGCCAGCAGCCAATCGACAGGGGTCGGGGAGACCCAGTACTTC. Protein product: CASSQSTGVGETQYF.

CDR3 region: CASTRVGGETQYF. The CDR3 DNA reads TGTGCCAGCACCAGGGTGGGGGGAGAGACCCAGTACTTC. The gene calls are TRBV11-2 and TRBJ2-5; the D gene is possibly TRBD2 (6 bases). The CDR3 totals 13 residues. Germline values: CDR1 SGHAT, CDR2 FQNNGV. Trimming stripped 7 bases from V and 4 bases from J, with 13 bases between.

This sequence joins TRBV4-1 and TRBJ1-2, with a tentative D call TRBD1 (5 bases). Germline loops: CDR1 MGHRA, CDR2 YSYEKL. The CDR3 has 14 amino acids. V was trimmed by 1 base and J by 3 bases, leaving 9 bases between them. The CDR3 reads CASSQVIRDYGYTF. CDR3 sequence (DNA): TGCGCCAGCAGCCAAGTGATCAGGGACTATGGCTACACCTTC.

The CDR3 spells CASSLVAGAGYEQYF. The CDR3 bases are TGCGCCAGCAGCTTGGTCGCGGGAGCCGGCTACGAGCAGTACTTC. V and J are TRBV5-1 and TRBJ2-7; TRBD2 matches 7 bases. V was pared by 0 bases and J by 3 bases, with 6 bases of the junction left unmatched. Germline V gives CDR1 SGHRS, CDR2 YFSETQ. The CDR3 has 15 residues.

CDR3 in amino acids: CASSHSVTGLTYEQYF. In nucleotides, the CDR3 is TGTGCCAGCAGCCACTCCGTCACAGGGCTCACCTACGAGCAGTACTTC. The chain has TRBV11-1 and TRBJ2-7, with D perhaps TRBD1 (6 bases). There are 16 residues in the CDR3. Between the trimmed V and J ends, which lost 5 bases and 2 bases, there was a span of 19 bases. The V gene's germline CDR1 is SGHAT and CDR2 FQDESV (reference sequence). The variable domain in full, with the rest retrieved from reference TRBV11-1 and TRBJ2-7, is EAEVAQSPRYKITEKSQAVAFWCDPISGHATLYWYRQILGQGPELLVQFQDESVVDDSQLPKDRFSAERLKGVDSTLKIQPAELGDSAMYLCASSHSVTGLTYEQYFGPGTRLTVT.